This entry lists 6 T cell receptor beta chains sequenced from one sample in a study of blood T cells in healthy people across ages. A second PCR of about 7 to 12 cycles used a sample-barcoded 5' primer and a J-beta primer mix. MiXCR was run by TCRdb on the 5' RACE reads, yielding one entry per CDR3 protein. The repertoire includes roughly 800,000 distinct CDR3 sequences, 20% to 30% of them detected once, and under 4.5% sits in the top ten. These same records also appear under a second study, on T cells of mothers and their children.

Input material: blood. These receptors were collected from a boy younger than 18 in good health.

The V and J genes are TRBV20-1 and TRBJ2-5, with D tentatively TRBD2 (5 bases). Trimming took off 0 bases at V and 2 bases at J, with 16 bases between the two ends. From germline, CDR1 is DFQATT and CDR2 SNEGSKA (reference sequence). This CDR3 has 16 residues. This chain's CDR3 is CSARDKAGLAQETQYF. The CDR3 nucleotides are TGCAGTGCTAGAGATAAGGCGGGTCTGGCTCAAGAGACCCAGTACTTC.

The chain links TRBV19 to TRBJ2-1; maybe TRBD1 (6 bases). The V gene's germline CDR1 is LNHDA and CDR2 SQIVND (reference sequence). The CDR3 length is 14 residues. Trimming took 5 bases from V and 5 from J, leaving 13 bases between them. For the CDR3, the DNA is TGTGCCAGTAGTGAGTTGGGACACCACAATGAGCAGTTCTTC. Translated, it gives CASSELGHHNEQFF.

The chain uses TRBV10-3 and TRBJ2-2; D unclear. Germline CDR1 reads ENHRY; CDR2 reads SYGVKD. The V end was cut by 0 bases, the J end by 6 bases, with 2 bases between. The CDR3 runs 12 residues. This chain's CDR3 is CAISESAGELFF. CDR3 nucleotide sequence: TGTGCCATCAGTGAGTCGGCCGGGGAGCTGTTTTTT.

The V call is TRBV12-3 or TRBV12-4, the J call TRBJ2-5; D perhaps matches TRBD2 (6 bases). The CDR3 runs to 14 residues. Trimming shortened V by 5 bases and J by 11 bases, and 21 bases separated the two germline ends. The CDR3 region is CASSIGFPSGEQYF. The DNA of the CDR3 is TGTGCCAGCAGTATCGGGTTCCCCTCGGGGGAGCAGTACTTC.

The V gene is TRBV27, the J gene TRBJ2-5; D gene unclear. The germline V gene has CDR1 MNHEY and CDR2 SMNVEV (reference sequence). CDR3 length: 16 amino acids. V lost 0 bases and J lost 5, with 16 bases in between. The CDR3 region is CASSLSEGHVGETQYF. In nucleotides, the CDR3 is TGTGCCAGCAGTTTATCTGAAGGGCACGTCGGGGAGACCCAGTACTTC.

Only one count was recorded for this clonotype. The rearrangement uses TRBV9 and TRBJ2-5; 7 positions match TRBD1. Gene TRBJ2-1 matches the end of the DNA better, so the J call may be wrong. Looked up from germline, CDR1 is SGDLS and CDR2 is YYNGEE. The CDR3 loop spans 16 amino acids. CDR3 bases: TGTGCCAGCAGCGTAGTTGGACAGGCCAACCCAAATGAGCAGTTCTTC. Its protein product is CASSVVGQANPNEQFF.